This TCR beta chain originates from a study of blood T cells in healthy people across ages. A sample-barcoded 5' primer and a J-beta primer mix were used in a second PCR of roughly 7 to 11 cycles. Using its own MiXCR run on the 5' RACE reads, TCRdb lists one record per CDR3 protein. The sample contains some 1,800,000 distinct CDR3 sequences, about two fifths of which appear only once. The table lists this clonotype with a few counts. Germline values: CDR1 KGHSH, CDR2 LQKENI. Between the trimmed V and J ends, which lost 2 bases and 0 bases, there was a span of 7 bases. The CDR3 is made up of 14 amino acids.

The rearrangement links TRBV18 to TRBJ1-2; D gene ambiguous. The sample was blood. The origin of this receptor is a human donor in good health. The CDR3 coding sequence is TGTGCCAGCTCACCAGGGGTGGCTAACTATGGCTACACCTTC. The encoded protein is CASSPGVANYGYTF.